This T cell receptor (beta chain) was found in a study of control samples from healthy donors and cancer patients. The data were produced by immunoSEQ multiplex PCR, yet TCRdb's version contains in-frame clones alone and is incomplete. The table records approximately 140,000 clones, around nine tenths of them present only once. V gave up 3 bases and J gave up 6 bases, with 12 bases separating them. This CDR3 has 13 residues. Sequenced input: blood. The V and J genes are TRBV12-3 or TRBV12-4 and TRBJ2-7; D gene unclear. This clonotype was sampled from a man aged 25 to 40 in good health. This CDR3 reads CASSFGQGSEQYF. CDR3 nucleotides: TGTGCCAGCAGTTTCGGTCAAGGCAGCGAGCAGTACTTC.